This T cell receptor (beta chain) was identified in a study of cytomegalovirus exposure and HLA in healthy donors. Study as a whole: There were about 85 million unique TCRs (from HLA-typed donors) in an early data release. Whole-study findings and limits: Later, TCR association rates were found to vary by HLA locus, highest for DRB1 and lowest for HLA-C. In an earlier analysis, in approximately 570 donors, most V segments appeared productive either ~90% or ~30% of the time.

A word on this clone: Its antigen is still unknown.

Primers included in the PCR were 60 Vbeta and 13 Jbeta primers. Data came from immunoSEQ multiplex PCR; TCRdb stores just in-frame clones and leaves some out. This sample has 110,000 to 150,000 clones, with 84% found just once. Sequencing used PBMCs. The clonotype was recovered from a boy aged 2 to 9 in good health and CMV-seronegative.

The CDR3 sequence: CASSHGTEAFF. In DNA form, the CDR3 reads TGTGCCAGCAGCCACGGCACTGAAGCTTTCTTT. The chain has TRBV7-6 and TRBJ1-1; unclear D gene. The CDR3 extends over 11 amino acids. Germline V gene lookup returns CDR1 SGHVS and CDR2 FNYEAQ. The germline V and J ends were trimmed by 5 bases and 4 bases, with 5 bases remaining between them.